One and the same sample provided the 2 T cell receptor beta chains below, sequenced in a study of cytomegalovirus exposure and HLA in healthy donors. Primers included in the PCR were 60 Vbeta and 13 Jbeta primers. This table comes from immunoSEQ multiplex PCR, and its TCRdb copy is limited to in-frame clones, with some not included. The table includes 150,000 to 200,000 clones, about 85% detected once. What was sequenced was PBMCs. These receptors all stem from a male donor in good health and CMV-seropositive.

CDR3 DNA: TGCAGCGTTGAGACAGGGTCAAGCACAGATACGCAGTATTTT. Translated: CSVETGSSTDTQYF. J is TRBJ2-3 and V is TRBV29-1; 7 nucleotides align to TRBD1. The CDR3 has 14 amino acids. Losses at the gene ends were 3 bases for V and 0 bases for J; bases not matched to a gene: 3. In germline, CDR1 is SQVTM, CDR2 ANQGSEA.

The CDR3 DNA is TGTGCCAGCAGCTTTGACCTCGTGACAGGAGACCAAGAGACCCAGTACTTC. It encodes CASSFDLVTGDQETQYF. The V call is TRBV7-9, the J call TRBJ2-5; possible D gene TRBD1, 6 bases. Germline loops: CDR1 SEHNR, CDR2 FQNEAQ (reference sequence). Trimming pared 3 bases from V and 0 bases from J, leaving 17 bases between. The CDR3 has 17 residues.